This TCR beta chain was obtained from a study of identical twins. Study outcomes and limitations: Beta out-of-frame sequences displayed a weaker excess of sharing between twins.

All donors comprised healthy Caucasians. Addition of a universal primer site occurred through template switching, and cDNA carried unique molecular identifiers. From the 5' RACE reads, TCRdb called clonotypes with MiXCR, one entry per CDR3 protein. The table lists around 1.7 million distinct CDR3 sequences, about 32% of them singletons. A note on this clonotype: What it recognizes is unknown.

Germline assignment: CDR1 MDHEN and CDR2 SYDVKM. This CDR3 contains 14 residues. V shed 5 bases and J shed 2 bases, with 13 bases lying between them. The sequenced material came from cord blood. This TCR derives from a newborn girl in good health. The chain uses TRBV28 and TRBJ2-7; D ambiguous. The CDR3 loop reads CASSPPAVPYEQYF. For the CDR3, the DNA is TGTGCCAGCAGTCCCCCGGCCGTCCCCTACGAGCAGTACTTC.